A single sample is the source of the 27 T cell receptor beta chains below, sequenced in a study of CD8 T cells in Susac syndrome. Random hexamers were used to reverse transcribe about 0.5 to 1 ug of RNA. TCRdb passed the immunoSEQ multiplex PCR reads through MiXCR, listing each CDR3 protein once. The sample includes more than 110,000 distinct CDR3 sequences, 94% of them seen just once. The sequenced sample was CD8+ T cells from PBMCs. All receptors come from a human donor in good health.

This chain links TRBV6-1 with TRBJ2-1; 12 bases match TRBD2. Germline V gives CDR1 MNHNS, CDR2 SASEGT. Trimming removed 4 bases from V and 7 bases from J; junction bases left unmatched: 5. This CDR3 region has 15 residues. The chain's CDR3 is CASSATSGRNNEQFF. The CDR3 DNA follows: TGTGCCAGCAGTGCGACTAGCGGGAGAAATAATGAGCAGTTCTTC.

About this clonotype: An end of the junction does not agree with germline; a read error may underlie this. DNA for the CDR3: TGTGCCAGCAGCATAGCGGTAAGCTCCTACAATGAGCAGTTCTTC. As protein: CASSIAVSSYNEQFF. The rearrangement joins TRBV7-9 to TRBJ2-1; perhaps TRBD2 as D (6 bases). The CDR3 runs 15 residues. Germline CDR1 is SEHNR and CDR2 is FQNEAQ (reference sequence).

This clonotype was detected only once. The chain links TRBV27 to TRBJ1-1; D is possibly TRBD1 (5 bases). Trimming stripped 8 bases from V and 3 bases from J, with 10 bases between. The CDR3 runs to 12 residues. CDR1 is MNHEY, CDR2 SMNVEV, per germline (reference sequence). CDR3: CASGGQYTEAFF. The CDR3 coding sequence is TGTGCCAGCGGAGGACAATACACTGAAGCTTTCTTT.

V usage is TRBV27 and J usage is TRBJ1-2, with 9 nucleotides matching TRBD1. Unmatched junction bases numbered 5, after V lost 5 bases and J lost 4 bases. The CDR3 has 14 amino acids. Germline V gene data show CDR1 as MNHEY and CDR2 as SMNVEV (reference sequence). CDR3 amino acids: CASSIGQGSYGYTF. The CDR3 coding sequence is TGTGCCAGCAGTATCGGACAGGGGAGCTATGGCTACACCTTC.

V and J are TRBV6-2 or TRBV6-3 and TRBJ1-1; D ambiguous. CDR3 length equals 15 residues. Looked up from germline, CDR1 is MNHEY and CDR2 is SVGEGT. V shed 2 bases and J shed 0 bases, with 10 bases lying between them. CDR3 sequence: CASSYPTNMNTEAFF. CDR3 DNA sequence: TGTGCCAGCAGTTACCCAACAAATATGAACACTGAAGCTTTCTTT.

The DNA for the CDR3 is TGTGCCAGCAGTTTATCTAGCGGGCGCGATACGCAGTATTTT. Its protein is CASSLSSGRDTQYF. The rearrangement uses TRBV27 and TRBJ2-3, with TRBD2 matching 7 bases. After removal of 0 bases from V and 6 bases from J, the junction contained 3 bases not matched to a gene. The CDR3 length is 14 residues. Germline values: CDR1 MNHEY, CDR2 SMNVEV (reference sequence).

This chain links TRBV20-1 with TRBJ2-1; D is unresolved. Trimming cost V 1 base and J 0 bases, with 13 bases left between them. Germline CDR1 DFQATT, CDR2 SNEGSKA (reference sequence). The CDR3 runs to 16 residues. The CDR3 loop is CSARALLSSSYNEQFF. The CDR3 region has the DNA TGCAGTGCTAGAGCCCTGCTTAGCAGCTCCTACAATGAGCAGTTCTTC.

This chain links TRBV7-3 with TRBJ2-1, with 9 nucleotides matching TRBD2. V dropped 5 bases and J dropped 8; count of bases not matched to a gene: 7. Germline CDR1 and CDR2: SGHTA and FQGTGA. CDR3 length: 14 residues. The CDR3 reads CASSPLTSGYEQFF. As DNA, the CDR3 is TGTGCCAGCAGCCCATTGACTAGCGGCTATGAGCAGTTCTTC.

V is TRBV9 and J is TRBJ1-1, with D maybe TRBD1 (5 bases). Germline lookup yields CDR1 SGDLS and CDR2 YYNGEE. The ends were cut back, 4 bases at V and 3 bases at J, with 13 bases in the middle. The CDR3 is made up of 14 amino acids. For the CDR3, the DNA is TGTGCCAGCAGCTTAAGGGACGGACACACTGAAGCTTTCTTT. Translating it yields CASSLRDGHTEAFF. The whole variable domain, filled in from reference TRBV9 and TRBJ1-1, reads DSGVTQTPKHLITATGQRVTLRCSPRSGDLSVYWYQQSLDQGLQFLIQYYNGEERAKGNILERFSAQQFPDLHSELNLSSLELGDSALYFCASSLRDGHTEAFFGQGTRLTVV.

This chain links TRBV29-1 with TRBJ2-3; 10 bases line up with TRBD2. Germline V gives CDR1 SQVTM, CDR2 ANQGSEA. J gave up 0 bases and V 4 bases, and 7 bases lay outside the gene matches. This CDR3 comprises 16 residues. Written as DNA, the CDR3 is TGCAGCGTTGGGCTAGCGGGAGAATTTAGCACAGATACGCAGTATTTT. This encodes CSVGLAGEFSTDTQYF.

This chain links TRBV27 with TRBJ2-1, with TRBD2 matching over 7 bases. The germline V gene encodes CDR1 MNHEY and CDR2 SMNVEV (reference sequence). J gave up 3 bases and V 6 bases, and 5 bases lay outside the gene matches. This CDR3 has 14 residues. The CDR3 is CASRSSGYYNEQFF. The CDR3 coding sequence is TGTGCCAGCAGATCTAGCGGTTACTACAATGAGCAGTTCTTC.

The V gene is TRBV11-2, the J gene TRBJ2-5; D is perhaps TRBD1 (6 bases). V shed 5 bases and J shed 3 bases, with 13 bases lying between them. Germline loops: CDR1 SGHAT, CDR2 FQNNGV. The CDR3 loop spans 14 amino acids. CDR3: CASSTQGDKETQYF. CDR3 nucleotide sequence: TGTGCCAGCAGCACCCAAGGGGACAAAGAGACCCAGTACTTC.

This rearrangement joins TRBV9 to TRBJ2-1; D could derive from TRBD1 or TRBD2 (6 bases each). Trimming left V 0 bases short and J 7 bases short, with 14 bases between. The CDR3 contains 15 residues. CDR1 and CDR2 from the germline V gene are SGDLS and YYNGEE. CDR3 DNA: TGTGCCAGCAGCGTAGTGGGGGGCTCCTTAAATGAGCAGTTCTTC. Amino acids: CASSVVGGSLNEQFF.

J is TRBJ1-2 and V is TRBV27; D perhaps matches TRBD1 (6 bases). V dropped 2 bases and J dropped 4 bases, with 11 bases sitting between them. The CDR3 length is 14 residues. Germline loops: CDR1 MNHEY, CDR2 SMNVEV (reference sequence). CDR3 in amino acids: CASSLGTGSYGYTF. The CDR3 DNA reads TGTGCCAGCAGTTTAGGAACAGGGTCCTATGGCTACACCTTC.

This clonotype appeared a single time. J is TRBJ2-4 and V is TRBV9; D is undetermined. CDR3 length equals 16 residues. Trimming left V 0 bases short and J 0 bases short, with 10 bases between. Germline V CDR1 and CDR2: SGDLS, YYNGEE. The CDR3 coding sequence is TGTGCCAGCAGCGTAGCGGCAAGCTTAGCCAAAAACATTCAGTACTTC. It is translated as CASSVAASLAKNIQYF.

This clonotype was seen just once. The V gene is TRBV4-3, the J gene TRBJ2-7; 11 bases line up with TRBD2. There are 15 residues in the CDR3. Germline CDR1 is LGHNA and CDR2 is YSLEER. After removal of 4 bases from V and 3 bases from J, the junction contained 5 bases not matched to a gene. CDR3 residues: CASSPGLAGFYEQYF. The DNA for the CDR3 is TGCGCCAGCAGCCCTGGACTAGCGGGTTTCTACGAGCAGTACTTC.

The chain is built from TRBV7-2 and TRBJ2-7; D uncertain. Germline V lookup: CDR1 SGHTA, CDR2 FQGNSA. This CDR3 is 12 amino acids long. V was pared by 2 bases and J by 7 bases, with 9 bases between. This chain's CDR3 is CASSLPLEEQYF. CDR3 sequence (DNA): TGTGCCAGCAGCTTACCCCTGGAGGAGCAGTACTTC.

V is TRBV19 and J is TRBJ2-7; tentative D call: TRBD2 (5 bases). The CDR3 spans 14 residues. V was trimmed by 5 bases and J by 0 bases, leaving 11 bases between them. Germline V gene data show CDR1 as LNHDA and CDR2 as SQIVND (reference sequence). DNA of the CDR3: TGTGCCAGTAGTCCAGAGCGGATCTCCTACGAGCAGTACTTC. Translating it yields CASSPERISYEQYF. Supplemented by reference TRBV19 and TRBJ2-7, the full variable domain reads DGGITQSPKYLFRKEGQNVTLSCEQNLNHDAMYWYRQDPGQGLRLIYYSQIVNDFQKGDIAEGYSVSREKKESFPLTVTSAQKNPTAFYLCASSPERISYEQYFGPGTRLTVT.

The chain joins TRBV4-3 to TRBJ1-1; possibly TRBD1 for D (5 bases). V was pared by 3 bases and J by 7 bases, with 15 bases between. The germline gives CDR1 LGHNA, CDR2 YSLEER. CDR3 length equals 14 residues. This chain's CDR3 is CASSHRDGGDEAFF. The CDR3 DNA follows: TGCGCCAGCAGCCATCGGGACGGGGGTGATGAAGCTTTCTTT.

This sequence joins TRBV6-2 or TRBV6-3 and TRBJ1-2; 10 nucleotides align to TRBD1. After removal of 5 bases from V and 6 bases from J, the junction contained 3 bases not matched to a gene. CDR1 is MNHEY, CDR2 SVGEGT, per germline. The length of the CDR3 is 13 residues. As DNA, the CDR3 is TGTGCCAGCAGTCCCGGGACAGGGGATGGCTACACCTTC. It is translated as CASSPGTGDGYTF.

The chain joins TRBV12-3 or TRBV12-4 to TRBJ2-5; D may be TRBD1 (5 bases). The V end lost 2 bases, the J end lost 5 bases, and 12 bases lay between the germline ends. The CDR3 covers 14 residues. In nucleotides, the CDR3 is TGTGCCAGCAGTTTAAGGGGTTTGGGGGAGACCCAGTACTTC. It encodes CASSLRGLGETQYF.

This clonotype showed up just once. This chain links TRBV28 with TRBJ2-7, with a weak D call TRBD1 (5 bases). The CDR3 contains 12 residues. The V gene lost 3 bases and the J gene lost 3 bases, with 6 bases spanning the gap. Germline CDR1 and CDR2: MDHEN and SYDVKM. The CDR3 region is CASSFRDYEQYF. CDR3 nucleotide sequence: TGTGCCAGCAGTTTCAGGGACTACGAGCAGTACTTC.

The gene calls are TRBV14 and TRBJ1-2; no clear D. CDR1 is SGHDN and CDR2 is FVKESK in the germline V gene. The CDR3 extends over 13 amino acids. V lost 2 bases to trimming and J lost 7 bases, with 11 bases between them. The CDR3 is CASSQLATGGYTF. DNA of the CDR3: TGTGCCAGCAGCCAATTAGCCACTGGTGGCTACACCTTC.

The genes are TRBV20-1 and TRBJ2-1; 10 bases are shared with TRBD2. The germline gives CDR1 DFQATT, CDR2 SNEGSKA (reference sequence). The CDR3 has 14 residues. Losses at the gene ends were 5 bases for V and 4 bases for J; bases not matched to a gene: 5. CDR3 region: CSAGLAGAYNEQFF. The DNA for the CDR3 is TGCAGTGCTGGGCTAGCGGGAGCTTACAATGAGCAGTTCTTC.

This chain links TRBV29-1 with TRBJ2-7; 9 nucleotides align to TRBD1. The germline V gene has CDR1 SQVTM and CDR2 ANQGSEA. This CDR3 comprises 16 residues. V was clipped by 2 bases and J by 4 bases; unmatched bases: 12. CDR3 coding DNA: TGCAGCGTTGAACCCCTCGAGACAGGGGGTACGTACGAGCAGTACTTC. It is translated as CSVEPLETGGTYEQYF.

The chain joins TRBV4-2 to TRBJ2-1; D gene unclear. The CDR3 is 12 residues long. The V gene's germline CDR1 is LGHNA and CDR2 YNFKEQ. V lost 8 bases and J 13 bases, leaving 18 bases between the germline ends. The CDR3 bases are TGTGCCAGCGGCCTTACCCGGATTGAACAGTTCTTC. Protein sequence: CASGLTRIEQFF.

V and J are TRBV7-9 and TRBJ2-1; 9 bases agree with TRBD1. The V segment lost 4 bases and the J segment 3 bases; nucleotides outside the gene matches: 7. Germline V CDR1 and CDR2: SEHNR, FQNEAQ (reference sequence). CDR3 length equals 16 residues. In nucleotides, the CDR3 is TGTGCCAGCAGCTCTCCCTACAGGGGGCGCTACAATGAGCAGTTCTTC. It is translated as CASSSPYRGRYNEQFF.